The clone carrying this T cell receptor (beta chain) was found once. The source of the sample is a study of blood T cell repertoires in COVID-19. Whole-study context: Sources were T cells, B-cell-depleted T cells, or PBMCs; the material itself was cDNA or gDNA.

As processed by the authors: It was from reference gene primer amplification that nucleated cell counts were estimated. Method: immunoSEQ multiplex PCR; TCRdb's copy keeps in-frame clones and lacks some. The V and J calls and clone size come from that table; D and trimming were worked out from the DNA. This repertoire shows roughly 240,000 clones, 70% to 90% found once; its top ten account for 2% to 2.5%. Individuals drawn from 24 US areas were roughly 18 to 95 years old. V was clipped by 7 bases and J by 5 bases; unmatched bases: 8. There are 14 residues in the CDR3. CDR1 is SGHTA, CDR2 FQGNSA, per germline.

The receptor comes from a woman aged 35 to 49 with acute COVID-19. The chain links TRBV7-2 to TRBJ2-5, with 9 positions matching TRBD2. The sample taken for sequencing was PBMCs or T cells enriched from blood (not recorded which). In DNA form, the CDR3 reads TGTGCCAGCAACAGGGGACTAGCTAAGGAGACCCAGTACTTC. Protein sequence: CASNRGLAKETQYF.